Included here is one T cell receptor beta chain sequence, with context. Original methodology: Nucleated cell counts were estimated from reference gene primer amplification. The table came from immunoSEQ multiplex PCR; TCRdb's copy has only in-frame clones and leaves some out. V, J and clone size are taken as reported in that table, and D and trimming were inferred from the DNA itself. The sample contains roughly 80,000 clones, roughly 88% of which appear only once. The entry originates in a study of blood T cell repertoires in COVID-19. On the study more broadly: The study drew acute and convalescent COVID-19 samples from the United States, Italy and Spain. T cells, B-cell-depleted T cells, or PBMCs provided the cDNA or gDNA that served as material.

The TCR sequence derives from a man aged 45 to 65 with active COVID-19. Sample: peripheral blood.

In DNA form, the CDR3 reads TGTGCCAGCAGTAGCGGGACGGGTGTAGGGGAGCTGTTTTTT. Translated, it gives CASSSGTGVGELFF. The chain recombines TRBV27 with TRBJ2-2; 7 bases line up with TRBD2. V dropped 5 bases and J dropped 8; count of bases not matched to a gene: 8. The CDR3 runs 14 residues. Germline V gene lookup returns CDR1 MNHEY and CDR2 SMNVEV (reference sequence).